This is a list of T cell receptor beta chains from one sample in a study of cytomegalovirus exposure and HLA in healthy donors. Method: immunoSEQ multiplex PCR; TCRdb's copy keeps in-frame clones and lacks some. The repertoire holds roughly 150,000 clones, with 80% to 90% as singletons. What was sequenced was PBMCs. The origin of the receptors is a woman between 35 and 50 years old in good health and CMV-seropositive. The CDR3 runs from the conserved cysteine through the conserved F or W. A D gene is named only where the DNA matches it firmly. Size is stated for part of the rows, as once, few or many counts, or as a class when the clone is expanded.

J	D	size	V	CDR3	DNA
TRBJ2-1	TRBD2	-	TRBV5-4	CASRLAGSSYNEQFF	TGTGCCAGCAGGTTAGCGGGGTCGAGCTACAATGAGCAGTTCTTC
TRBJ1-2	TRBD1	-	TRBV6-5	CASSPGQDYGYTF	TGTGCCAGCAGTCCTGGACAGGACTATGGCTACACCTTC
TRBJ2-1	TRBD1	-	TRBV18	CASSPLSIRDRDAYNEQFF	TGTGCCAGCTCACCCCTCAGTATTAGGGACAGGGATGCCTACAATGAGCAGTTCTTC
TRBJ1-2	TRBD1	-	TRBV9	CASSVGTGGAYGYTF	TGTGCCAGCAGCGTAGGGACAGGGGGCGCCTATGGCTACACCTTC
TRBJ1-1	-	-	TRBV9	CASSVGGGEGHEAFF	TGTGCCAGCAGCGTAGGAGGCGGAGAGGGCCACGAAGCTTTCTTT
TRBJ1-5	-	-	TRBV30	CAWSVGRGDQPQHF	TGTGCCTGGAGTGTTGGGAGGGGTGATCAGCCCCAGCATTTT
TRBJ1-2	TRBD1	-	TRBV9	CASSVGQGSHGYTF	TGTGCCAGCAGCGTAGGACAGGGTTCCCATGGCTACACCTTC
TRBJ2-5	-	-	TRBV30	CAWSGGQKTQYF	TGTGCCTGGAGTGGGGGGCAGAAGACCCAGTACTTC
TRBJ2-7	-	-	TRBV6-6	CASSSHTGLYEQYF	TGTGCCAGCAGCTCTCACACGGGACTCTACGAGCAGTACTTC
TRBJ1-1	-	-	TRBV19	CASSIGGESTEAFF	TGTGCCAGTAGTATTGGAGGGGAGAGCACTGAAGCTTTCTTT
TRBJ1-2	TRBD1	-	TRBV7-7	CASSAKPDRDIEANYGYTF	TGTGCTAGCAGCGCAAAACCCGACAGGGATATTGAGGCTAACTATGGCTACACCTTC
TRBJ1-3	-	few	TRBV6-1	CASIGADSGNTIYF	TGTGCCAGCATAGGGGCGGACTCTGGAAACACCATATATTTT
TRBJ2-3	-	-	TRBV27	CASSAGLNTDTQYF	TGTGCCAGCAGTGCGGGACTCAACACAGATACGCAGTATTTT
TRBJ2-1	-	-	TRBV4-1	CASSPGGEYNEQFF	TGCGCCAGCAGCCCCGGCGGGGAGTACAATGAGCAGTTCTTC
TRBJ2-7	-	-	TRBV28	CASIRTDSYEQYF	TGTGCCAGCATTAGGACAGACTCCTACGAGCAGTACTTC
TRBJ1-6	-	few	TRBV6-5	CAGSGTQNSPLHF	TGTGCCGGCTCCGGGACTCAGAATTCACCCCTCCACTTT
TRBJ1-2	TRBD1	-	TRBV5-1	CASSWGQFTF	TGCGCCAGCAGCTGGGGACAGTTCACCTTC
TRBJ1-4	TRBD1	-	TRBV5-1	CASSLNGQGEGEKLFF	TGCGCCAGCAGCCTCAATGGACAGGGCGAAGGTGAAAAACTGTTTTTT
TRBJ1-3	TRBD1	-	TRBV28	CASSPIGTGVSGNTIYF	TGTGCCAGCAGTCCGATAGGGACAGGGGTCTCTGGAAACACCATATATTTT
TRBJ2-7	-	-	TRBV11-2	CASSYGEHEQYF	TGTGCCAGCAGCTACGGGGAGCACGAGCAGTACTTC
TRBJ2-1	TRBD2	-	TRBV30	CASAAGESSYNEQFF	TGTGCCTCTGCGGCGGGGGAAAGCTCCTACAATGAGCAGTTCTTC
TRBJ2-7	TRBD2	-	TRBV29-1	CSVRGGRASNEQYF	TGCAGCGTTCGGGGGGGGAGGGCCTCCAACGAGCAGTACTTC
TRBJ1-5	-	-	TRBV6-1	CASSGGGYNQPQHF	TGTGCCAGCAGTGGGGGCGGTTACAATCAGCCCCAGCATTTT
TRBJ2-2	-	-	TRBV6-8	CASSVTTLLNTGELFF	TGTGCCAGCAGCGTGACTACACTCCTAAACACCGGGGAGCTGTTTTTT
TRBJ1-1	-	-	TRBV18	CASSPTGPTEAFF	TGTGCCAGCTCACCCACAGGGCCCACTGAAGCTTTCTTT
TRBJ2-7	-	-	TRBV6-6	CASRPTPTGTPYEQYF	TGTGCCAGCAGACCCACCCCTACAGGGACGCCCTACGAGCAGTACTTC
TRBJ2-1	TRBD2	-	TRBV7-3	CASSLGRGANEQFF	TGTGCCAGCAGCCTGGGGCGGGGGGCCAATGAGCAGTTCTTC
TRBJ2-2	TRBD2	-	TRBV27	CASSSPRGVGGELFF	TGTGCCAGCAGTAGCCCCCGGGGGGTGGGCGGGGAGCTGTTTTTT
TRBJ2-3	TRBD2	few	TRBV4-3	CASSQDIVASGATDTQYF	TGCGCCAGCAGCCAAGATATCGTCGCTAGCGGGGCTACAGATACGCAGTATTTT
TRBJ1-1	-	-	TRBV28	CASTAGGNTEAFF	TGTGCCAGCACCGCCGGCGGGAACACTGAAGCTTTCTTT
TRBJ2-3	-	-	TRBV28	CATLTDRTRTDTQYF	TGTGCCACCCTTACAGACAGGACACGCACAGATACGCAGTATTTT
TRBJ1-2	-	once	TRBV6-5	CASRLQSNYGYTF	TGTGCCAGCAGACTCCAATCTAACTATGGCTACACCTTC
TRBJ1-2	TRBD1	-	TRBV27	CASRGGGRGYGYTF	TGTGCCTCCAGAGGGGGCGGACGTGGCTATGGCTACACCTTC
TRBJ2-7	-	-	TRBV5-6	CASSKSGFSSYEQYF	TGTGCCAGCAGCAAGTCGGGGTTCAGCTCCTACGAGCAGTACTTC
TRBJ1-3	-	-	TRBV2	CAILGRAFSPLSGNTIYF	TGTGCCATTTTGGGCAGGGCCTTTTCCCCTCTCTCTGGAAACACCATATATTTT
TRBJ1-4	TRBD1	few	TRBV6-1	CASSEPQGIGEKLFF	TGTGCCAGCAGTGAACCACAGGGGATCGGGGAAAAACTGTTTTTT
TRBJ1-1	-	-	TRBV15	CATSRDMNTEAFF	TGTGCCACCAGCAGAGACATGAACACTGAAGCTTTCTTT
TRBJ2-3	TRBD2	once	TRBV7-6	CAIGTTSLNTQYF	TGTGCCATAGGGACTACGAGTCTTAATACGCAGTATTTT
TRBJ2-5	TRBD2	-	TRBV6-5	CASSYGGGRETQYF	TGTGCCAGCAGTTACGGAGGCGGGAGAGAGACCCAGTACTTC
TRBJ1-3	-	-	TRBV7-9	CASSRAGALDTIYF	TGTGCCAGCAGCCGAGCCGGCGCCCTAGACACCATATATTTT
TRBJ1-5	TRBD1	-	TRBV19	CASSLLGQGSHQPQHF	TGTGCCAGTAGTCTCCTCGGACAGGGGAGTCATCAGCCCCAGCATTTT